Presented here are 19 T cell receptor beta chains from one specimen sequenced in a study of blood T cell repertoires in COVID-19. The protocol was immunoSEQ multiplex PCR, while the TCRdb copy is restricted to in-frame clones and leaves out a portion. The repertoire consists of about 48,000 clones, with about 90% occurring once and the leading ten covering approximately 15%. Specimen: peripheral blood. Receptors were obtained from a human donor in a cohort sampled during active COVID-19.

The chain is built from TRBV7-8 and TRBJ2-7; 11 bases map to TRBD2. V trimming: 0 bases; J trimming: 6 bases; junction bases outside the gene matches: 10. Per germline, CDR1 SGHVS and CDR2 FQNEAQ. The CDR3 runs to 17 residues. This CDR3 reads CASSLAGIAGGQVEQYF. CDR3 in DNA: TGTGCCAGCAGCTTAGCGGGAATAGCGGGAGGGCAAGTCGAGCAGTACTTC.

The chain combines TRBV5-1 with TRBJ2-2; no reliable D call. Germline V gives CDR1 SGHRS, CDR2 YFSETQ. Trimming left V 0 bases short and J 5 bases short, with 11 bases between. This CDR3 spans 15 amino acids. The DNA of the CDR3 is TGCGCCAGCAGCTTGGAAGGCCCGAGGACCGGGGAGCTGTTTTTT. Its protein product is CASSLEGPRTGELFF.

This clone was counted a single time. This chain uses TRBV5-1 with TRBJ2-7; TRBD2 matches 7 bases. This CDR3 has 15 residues. The V and J ends lost 3 bases and 6 bases, in that order; junction bases with no gene match: 12. In germline, CDR1 is SGHRS, CDR2 YFSETQ. In DNA, the CDR3 is TGCGCCAGCAGCTGGGGGGGACTTGGCGTTCTCGAGCAGTACTTC. It specifies CASSWGGLGVLEQYF.

This rearrangement joins TRBV19 to TRBJ1-1; a possible D gene is TRBD1 (6 bases). The CDR3 extends over 15 amino acids. V lost 5 bases to trimming and J lost 3 bases, with 16 bases between them. Germline V CDR1 and CDR2: LNHDA, SQIVND (reference sequence). The CDR3 sequence: CASSAAGELDTEAFF. CDR3 DNA sequence: TGTGCCAGTAGTGCCGCAGGGGAGTTGGACACTGAAGCTTTCTTT.

This chain joins TRBV7-2 and TRBJ2-3, with TRBD1 matching over 8 bases. The germline V gene encodes CDR1 SGHTA and CDR2 FQGNSA. J gave up 1 base and V 1 base, and 1 base lay outside the gene matches. The CDR3 has 15 residues. Written as DNA, the CDR3 is TGTGCCAGCAGCTTAGTGGGACAGGGCACAGATACGCAGTATTTT. This encodes CASSLVGQGTDTQYF. Full variable domain (missing parts from reference TRBV7-2 and TRBJ2-3): GAGVSQSPSNKVTEKGKDVELRCDPISGHTALYWYRQSLGQGLEFLIYFQGNSAPDKSGLPSDRFSAERTGGSVSTLTIQRTQQEDSAVYLCASSLVGQGTDTQYFGPGTRLTVL.

The chain joins TRBV13 to TRBJ1-2, with TRBD1 identical over 7 bases. Losses at the gene ends were 4 bases for V and 8 bases for J; bases not matched to a gene: 13. This CDR3 region has 15 residues. Germline assignment: CDR1 PRHDT and CDR2 FYEKMQ (reference sequence). The CDR3 sequence is CASSSEGGTARGYTF. As DNA, the CDR3 is TGTGCCAGCAGCTCCGAGGGTGGGACAGCCAGGGGCTACACCTTC.

The chain carries TRBV2 and TRBJ1-1; 8 bases agree with TRBD1. CDR3 length equals 15 residues. The germline V gene has CDR1 SNHLY and CDR2 FYNNEI. The V and J ends lost 4 bases and 2 bases, in that order; junction bases with no gene match: 6. In nucleotides, the CDR3 is TGTGCCAGCAGTGTTGGGACAGGTCGAAACACTGAAGCTTTCTTT. It encodes CASSVGTGRNTEAFF.

The J gene is TRBJ2-1, the V gene TRBV6-6, with D possibly matching TRBD2 (6 bases). CDR1 is MNHNY and CDR2 is SVGAGI in the germline V gene (reference sequence). Trimming removed 6 bases from V and 10 bases from J, with 16 bases in between. The CDR3 sequence is 13 residues long. CDR3 sequence: CASSTGTHDEQFF. The CDR3 DNA reads as TGTGCCAGCAGCACCGGGACTCACGACGAGCAGTTCTTC.

In this sample, this clone turned up once. Here the CDR3 DNA reads TGTGCCAGCAGTGAACTGCGGGGGGGCACAGATACGCAGTATTTT. It is translated as CASSELRGGTDTQYF. The chain joins TRBV6-1 to TRBJ2-3; 8 bases fit TRBD2. Germline V gives CDR1 MNHNS, CDR2 SASEGT. There are 15 residues in the CDR3. V lost 2 bases to trimming and J lost 1 base; unmatched junction nucleotides: 2.

This chain uses TRBV19 with TRBJ2-3, with 8 bases that match TRBD1. CDR3 length: 15 residues. V was pared by 5 bases and J by 2 bases, with 6 bases of the junction left unmatched. Germline CDR1 reads LNHDA; CDR2 reads SQIVND (reference sequence). CDR3 coding DNA: TGTGCCAGTAGTGGGGGGACAGGACCCACAGATACGCAGTATTTT. Translated, it gives CASSGGTGPTDTQYF.

V gene TRBV20-1 combines with J gene TRBJ1-2; D might be TRBD1 (5 bases). The CDR3 is made up of 11 amino acids. Germline CDR1 reads DFQATT; CDR2 reads SNEGSKA (reference sequence). Written as DNA, the CDR3 is TGCAGCGCACCCAGGGACTATGGCTACACCTTC. Residues: CSAPRDYGYTF.

The chain has TRBV18 and TRBJ2-7; maybe TRBD1 (6 bases). Trimming removed 5 bases at V and 5 bases at J, with 22 bases between. Germline V gene sequence: CDR1 KGHSH, CDR2 LQKENI. CDR3 length equals 16 residues. The CDR3 DNA is TGTGCCAGCTCATTCACCGGGACACCGACCCCCCACGAGCAGTACTTC. Protein sequence: CASSFTGTPTPHEQYF.

V usage is TRBV13 and J usage is TRBJ1-4; D perhaps matches TRBD1 (5 bases). CDR3 size: 17 residues. Germline V gives CDR1 PRHDT, CDR2 FYEKMQ (reference sequence). Trimming took 5 bases from V and 3 from J, leaving 19 bases between them. The CDR3 is CASSHPLFAGPNEKLFF. CDR3 sequence (DNA): TGTGCCAGCAGCCACCCCCTCTTTGCAGGGCCTAATGAAAAACTGTTTTTT.

This chain joins TRBV6-2 or TRBV6-3 and TRBJ2-1; no clear D. Trimming shortened V by 7 bases and J by 0 bases, and 13 bases separated the two germline ends. The germline V gene encodes CDR1 MNHEY and CDR2 SVGEGT. This CDR3 has 15 amino acids. In nucleotides, the CDR3 is TGTGCCAGCACCCCAACGAGCGTCTCCTACAATGAGCAGTTCTTC. Translating gives CASTPTSVSYNEQFF.

The chain carries TRBV6-5 and TRBJ2-7; D might be TRBD1 (6 bases). The CDR3 sequence is 12 residues long. CDR1 MNHEY and CDR2 SVGAGI come from the germline V gene. Trimming pared 2 bases from V and 5 bases from J, leaving 7 bases between. The CDR3: CASSYAGDEQYF. DNA of the CDR3: TGTGCCAGCAGTTACGCAGGGGACGAGCAGTACTTC.

The chain uses TRBV5-4 and TRBJ2-3; possible D gene TRBD2, 5 bases. In germline, CDR1 is SGHNT, CDR2 YYREEE (reference sequence). Trimming took 4 bases from V and 2 from J, leaving 14 bases between them. CDR3 length: 15 residues. The CDR3 is CASSPIGDYTDTQYF. CDR3 sequence (DNA): TGTGCCAGCAGCCCGATCGGGGATTACACAGATACGCAGTATTTT.

The chain recombines TRBV7-2 with TRBJ2-5, with 8 bases identical to TRBD1. After removal of 6 bases from V and 4 bases from J, the junction contained 7 bases not matched to a gene. This CDR3 has 14 residues. Germline CDR1 is SGHTA and CDR2 is FQGNSA. The CDR3 here is CASRTTGVGETQYF. CDR3 in DNA: TGTGCCAGCAGGACGACAGGGGTAGGAGAGACCCAGTACTTC.

This chain links TRBV6-1 with TRBJ2-6; a possible D gene is TRBD1 (5 bases). V shed 2 bases and J shed 0 bases, with 14 bases lying between them. The CDR3 runs 18 residues. The germline CDR1 and CDR2 sequences are MNHNS and SASEGT. The CDR3 bases are TGTGCCAGCAGTGAACGATGGGGCCCGGCCTCTGGGGCCAACGTCCTGACTTTC. Translating gives CASSERWGPASGANVLTF.

The sample holds one count of this clone. This sequence joins TRBV6-5 and TRBJ2-7, with 12 positions matching TRBD2. With V trimmed by 5 bases and J by 1 base, 3 bases remained unmatched. The germline CDR1 and CDR2 sequences are MNHEY and SVGAGI. This CDR3 spans 15 amino acids. CDR3 DNA: TGTGCCAGCAGTCCGACTAGCGGGAGTTCCTACGAGCAGTACTTC. Protein sequence: CASSPTSGSSYEQYF.